This T cell receptor beta chain was captured in a study of blood T cells in healthy people across ages. Study details: Per every two T cells, about one barcoded beta molecule was captured by template switching. Study-wide points: Compared with aged donors, long-lived donors showed fewer expanded clones, suggesting selection. TCR beta diversity per million T cells fell roughly linearly with age. Samples with more naive T cells showed higher observed beta diversity.

Germline CDR1 and CDR2: SGHRS and YFSETQ. CDR3 length: 13 residues. The junction had 5 bases not matched to a gene; V was cut back by 0 bases and J by 9 bases. Sample-barcoded 5' priming and a J-beta primer mix drove a second PCR of 7 to 11 cycles. MiXCR, run by TCRdb on the 5' RACE reads, gives a single entry per CDR3 protein. Of about 1.7 million distinct CDR3 sequences listed, approximately 28% are singletons. This clonotype was seen more than once but under ten times. Antigen unknown. The chain uses TRBV5-1 and TRBJ2-7; TRBD1 matches 8 bases. Sequences were obtained from blood. This clonotype was sampled from a woman aged 30 to 39 in good health. The CDR3 here is CASSLVAGGAQYF. In DNA form, the CDR3 reads TGCGCCAGCAGCTTGGTGGCAGGGGGCGCGCAGTACTTC.